The T cell receptor (beta chain) under discussion was sequenced for a study of control samples from healthy donors and cancer patients. This CDR3 has 16 residues. V was clipped by 7 bases and J by 4 bases, with 22 bases between them. The germline V gene encodes CDR1 SNHLY and CDR2 FYNNEI. Measured with immunoSEQ multiplex PCR; TCRdb has only the in-frame clones, and not every one. Of 100,000 to 150,000 clones listed, around 92% are singletons. Sequencing was performed on blood. This sequence was found in a woman between 50 and 59 years old in good health. V gene TRBV2 combines with J gene TRBJ1-1; D is perhaps TRBD1 (6 bases). The CDR3 DNA is TGTGCCAGCAAACAAAGTGTGGGCAGGGGACCCACTGAAGCTTTCTTT. Its protein is CASKQSVGRGPTEAFF.